Listed below are T cell receptor beta chains from one sample, sequenced in a study of chemoradiotherapy in HPV16-positive cancers. Sequencing was performed with immunoSEQ multiplex PCR; in TCRdb, only in-frame clones are kept and a portion is missing. The sample shows around 40,000 clones, around 80% of them seen only once. The sample here was blood, taken from a patient who underwent chemoradiotherapy. The origin of the receptors is a human donor with HPV-associated anogenital cancer. The CDR3 runs from the conserved cysteine through the conserved F or W. The order of the fields is D gene, J gene, clone size, V gene, CDR3 DNA, CDR3 protein. The D gene is left open where the match is weak. Not every row has a clone size; where given, it reads once, few, many or a size class.

TRBD1 | TRBJ2-1 | - | TRBV11-3 | TGTGCCAGCAGCTCCTACGGACAGGGGGACAATGAGCAGTTCTTC | CASSSYGQGDNEQFF
- | TRBJ1-2 | - | TRBV7-8 | TGTGCCAGCAGCCCCGGGGGTGCTCGGGTTTATGGCTACACCTTC | CASSPGGARVYGYTF
- | TRBJ1-2 | - | TRBV5-1 | TGCGCCAGCAGCACCTGGGATGGTGTCAGAGGTGGCTACACCTTC | CASSTWDGVRGGYTF
- | TRBJ2-5 | - | TRBV7-9 | TGTGCCAGCAGCTCCGGGGGCCTGATAGAGACCCAGTACTTC | CASSSGGLIETQYF
TRBD1 | TRBJ2-5 | - | TRBV7-2 | TGTGCCAGCAGCTACCAGGGGGCGAGAGGAGAGACCCAGTACTTC | CASSYQGARGETQYF
- | TRBJ1-1 | - | TRBV9 | TGTGCCAGCAGCGCAGGTTCGGCCCGGGGTGAAGCTTTCTTT | CASSAGSARGEAFF
- | TRBJ2-4 | - | TRBV13 | TGTGCCAGCAGCTTAAGGGGAAACATTCAGTACTTC | CASSLRGNIQYF
- | TRBJ2-3 | - | TRBV2 | TGTGCCAGCAGTGGCAGATACCAGGCAGATACGCAGTATTTT | CASSGRYQADTQYF
- | TRBJ1-1 | few | TRBV7-8 | TGTGCCAGCAGCTTAGGCGCGGGGTGGAAGAACACTGAAGCTTTCTTT | CASSLGAGWKNTEAFF
TRBD2 | TRBJ2-2 | once | TRBV7-9 | TGTGCCAGCAGGTCCGGGGGGGGGCCCTCGAACACCGGGGAGCTGTTTTTT | CASRSGGGPSNTGELFF
- | TRBJ1-2 | - | TRBV6-5 | TGTGCCAGCAGTTACAACGGGGAAAACTATGGCTACACCTTC | CASSYNGENYGYTF
- | TRBJ1-5 | - | TRBV7-8 | TGTGCCAGCAGCTTAGGAGGGGGCAATCAGCCCCAGCATTTT | CASSLGGGNQPQHF
TRBD1 | TRBJ1-4 | - | TRBV5-1 | TGCGCCAGCAGCTTAGGGGGCCGTAATGAAAAACTGTTTTTT | CASSLGGRNEKLFF